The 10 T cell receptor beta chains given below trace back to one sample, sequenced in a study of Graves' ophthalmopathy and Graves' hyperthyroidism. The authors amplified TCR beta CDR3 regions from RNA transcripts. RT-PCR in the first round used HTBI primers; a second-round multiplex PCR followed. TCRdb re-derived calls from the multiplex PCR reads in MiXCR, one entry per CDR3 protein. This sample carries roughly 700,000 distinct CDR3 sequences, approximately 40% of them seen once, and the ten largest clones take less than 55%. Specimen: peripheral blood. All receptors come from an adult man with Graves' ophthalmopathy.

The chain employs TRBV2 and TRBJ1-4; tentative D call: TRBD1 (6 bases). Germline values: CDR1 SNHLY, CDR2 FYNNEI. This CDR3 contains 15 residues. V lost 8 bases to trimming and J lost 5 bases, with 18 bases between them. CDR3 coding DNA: TGTGCCAGCGGCCTAAGCAGGGGTCAAAATGAAAAACTGTTTTTT. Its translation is CASGLSRGQNEKLFF. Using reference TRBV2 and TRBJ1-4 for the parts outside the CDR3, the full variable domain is EPEVTQTPSHQVTQMGQEVILRCVPISNHLYFYWYRQILGQKVEFLVSFYNNEISEKSEIFDDQFSVERPDGSNFTLKIRSTKLEDSAMYFCASGLSRGQNEKLFFGSGTQLSVL.

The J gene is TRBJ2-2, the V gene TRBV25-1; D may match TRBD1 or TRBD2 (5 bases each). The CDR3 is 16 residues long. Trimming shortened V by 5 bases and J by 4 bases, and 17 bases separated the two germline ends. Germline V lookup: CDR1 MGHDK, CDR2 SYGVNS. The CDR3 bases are TGTGCCAGCAGTTTAGTCCAGGGTCGGGGCACCGGGGAGCTGTTTTTT. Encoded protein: CASSLVQGRGTGELFF.

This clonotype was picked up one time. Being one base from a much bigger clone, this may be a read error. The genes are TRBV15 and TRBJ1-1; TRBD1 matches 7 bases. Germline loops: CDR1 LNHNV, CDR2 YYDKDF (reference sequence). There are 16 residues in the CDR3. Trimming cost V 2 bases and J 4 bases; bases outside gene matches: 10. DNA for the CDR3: TGTGCCACCAGCAGACCGGGACAGTCCGAGAGCACTGAAGCTTTCTTT. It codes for CATSRPGQSESTEAFF.

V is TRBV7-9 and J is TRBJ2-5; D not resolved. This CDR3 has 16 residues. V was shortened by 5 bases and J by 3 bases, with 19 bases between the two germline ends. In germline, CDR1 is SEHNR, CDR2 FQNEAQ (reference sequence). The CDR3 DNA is TGTGCCAGCAGCGACCACCATCCCACCCAGAAAGAGACCCAGTACTTC. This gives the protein CASSDHHPTQKETQYF.

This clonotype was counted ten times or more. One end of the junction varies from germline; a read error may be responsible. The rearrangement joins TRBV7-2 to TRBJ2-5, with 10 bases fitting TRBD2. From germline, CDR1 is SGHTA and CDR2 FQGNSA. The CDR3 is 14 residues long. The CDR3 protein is CASSLAGGGETQYF. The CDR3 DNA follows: TGTGCCAGCAGTTTAGCGGGGGGCGGGGAGACCCAGTACTTC.

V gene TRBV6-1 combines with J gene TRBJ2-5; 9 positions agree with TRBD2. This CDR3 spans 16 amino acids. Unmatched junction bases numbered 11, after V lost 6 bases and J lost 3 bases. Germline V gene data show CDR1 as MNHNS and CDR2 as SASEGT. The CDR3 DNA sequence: TGTGCCAGCAGCAACGGGGCTAGCGGGATTAAAGAGACCCAGTACTTC. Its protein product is CASSNGASGIKETQYF.

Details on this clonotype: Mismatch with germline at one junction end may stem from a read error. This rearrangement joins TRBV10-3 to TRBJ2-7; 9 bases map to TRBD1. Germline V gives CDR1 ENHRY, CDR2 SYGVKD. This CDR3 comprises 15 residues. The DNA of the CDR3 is TGTGCCAGCAGTCACAGGGGGCGGATTGGTGACGAGCAGTACTTC. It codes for CASSHRGRIGDEQYF.

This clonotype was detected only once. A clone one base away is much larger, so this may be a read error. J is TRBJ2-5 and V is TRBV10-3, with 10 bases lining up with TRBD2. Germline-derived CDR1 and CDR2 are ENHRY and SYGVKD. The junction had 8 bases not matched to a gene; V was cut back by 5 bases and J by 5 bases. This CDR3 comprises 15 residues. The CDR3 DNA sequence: TGTGCCATCAGTTACACTAGCGGGGCGGTCGAGACCCAGTACTTC. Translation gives CAISYTSGAVETQYF.

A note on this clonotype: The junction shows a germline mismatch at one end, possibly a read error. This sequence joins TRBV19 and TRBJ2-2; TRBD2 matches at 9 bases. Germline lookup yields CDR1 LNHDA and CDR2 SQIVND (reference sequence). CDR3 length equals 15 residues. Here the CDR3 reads CTSRGREVNTGELFF. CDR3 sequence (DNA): TGTACCAGTCGCGGGAGGGAAGTGAACACCGGGGAGCTGTTTTTT.

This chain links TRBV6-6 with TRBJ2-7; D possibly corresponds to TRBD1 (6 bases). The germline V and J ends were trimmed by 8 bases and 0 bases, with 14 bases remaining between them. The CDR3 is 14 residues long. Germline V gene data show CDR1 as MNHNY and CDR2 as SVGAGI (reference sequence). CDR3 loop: CASGKDSSSYEQYF. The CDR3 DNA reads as TGTGCCAGCGGAAAGGACAGCAGCTCCTACGAGCAGTACTTC.